There are a few counts of the clone carrying this TCR beta chain. In blood CD8+ and CD4+ T cells, TCR beta underwent sequencing. Healthy donors served as the controls. They were matched for age and sex. The TEMRA cells underwent FACS enrichment, while the CD8+ and CD4+ T cells underwent negative isolation. cDNA came from about 0.51 to 1 ug RNA primed by random hexamers. An immunoSEQ multiplex PCR generated amplified TCR beta CDR3 products spanning 54 Vbeta and 13 Jbeta. From the immunoSEQ multiplex PCR reads, TCRdb called clonotypes with MiXCR, one entry per CDR3 protein. The sample records around 190,000 distinct CDR3 sequences, roughly 96% being singletons. This CDR3 contains 13 residues. The V end was cut by 2 bases, the J end by 1 base, with 5 bases between. Germline V gene data show CDR1 as LGHDT and CDR2 as YNNKEL (reference sequence). The record originates from a study of CD8 T cells in Susac syndrome.

This receptor was taken from a human donor in good health. The chain couples TRBV3-1 to TRBJ1-1; D is undetermined. The sample comprised CD4+ T cells from PBMCs. The CDR3 DNA reads as TGTGCCAGCAGCCAAACCTCGAACACTGAAGCTTTCTTT. Translated: CASSQTSNTEAFF.